This T cell receptor (beta chain) was captured in a study of cytomegalovirus exposure and HLA in healthy donors. General study points: Rates of TCR association differed by HLA locus in a later analysis, with DRB1 highest and HLA-C lowest.

For this clone: Its antigen is unknown.

The PCR employed 60 Vbeta primers together with 13 Jbeta primers. In the authors' methods: In a later analysis, of some 80 million unique beta chains, about 12 million appeared in at least two donors. Clones were read by immunoSEQ multiplex PCR, and TCRdb kept only the in-frame ones, dropping some. V and J calls and clone size are as listed in that table; D and trimming were resolved from the DNA. The sample contains 140,000 to 150,000 clones, more than 60% of which appear only once. From germline, CDR1 is MNHEY and CDR2 SMNVEV (reference sequence). Germline trimming cut 7 bases from V and 4 bases from J; bases unmatched to any gene: 10. The CDR3 runs to 15 residues.

The clonotype originates from a male donor in good health and CMV-seronegative. The chain links TRBV27 to TRBJ1-2; 9 bases match TRBD1. Sequenced input: PBMCs. Written as DNA, the CDR3 is TGTGCCAGCAACCCCCGGGACAGGGAGTTCTATGGCTACACCTTC. Its protein is CASNPRDREFYGYTF.